This TCR beta chain was recovered during a study of CD8+ T cells in alopecia areata. Study details: Twice daily, treated patients received 5 to 10 mg of oral tofacitinib. Tofacitinib continued for 6 to 18 months and was then withheld for 6 months. Study conclusions and caveats: Scalp lesions, especially in alopecia totalis/universalis, had higher clonality than normal scalp.

cDNA serving as the sequencing template came from extracted, reverse transcribed RNA. The protocol was immunoSEQ multiplex PCR, while the TCRdb copy is restricted to in-frame clones and leaves out a portion. This sample carries around 140,000 clones, roughly 46% of them seen once, and the ten largest clones take roughly 0.9%. As regards this clone: Its antigen is as yet unknown.

Sequences were derived from CD4+ T cells sorted from blood, sampled at week 0. The clonotype originates from a human donor with alopecia areata.

The CDR3 DNA sequence: TGTGCCAGCAGCTTAGATCGAAGGGACACAGATACGCAGTATTTT. This codes for CASSLDRRDTDTQYF. This chain connects TRBV11-2 to TRBJ2-3, with D unclear. Germline V gene sequence: CDR1 SGHAT, CDR2 FQNNGV. The CDR3 runs to 15 residues. The V end was cut by 0 bases, the J end by 2 bases, with 9 bases between.